The 26 T cell receptor beta chains below all came from one sample that was sequenced in a study of shared clonotypes between healthy human individuals. Profiling relied on immunoSEQ multiplex PCR, and the TCRdb table lists in-frame clones only, not all of them. The sample has about half a million clones, 65% to 80% seen once. The sequenced sample consisted of PBMCs. The source is a woman in her 40s in good health. Some clones in this sample may be carry-over from other donors' samples.

As DNA, the CDR3 is TGTGCCAGCAGCCACAGGGACCTCTACGAGCAGTACTTC. It specifies CASSHRDLYEQYF. The genes are TRBV7-9 and TRBJ2-7, with a possible D match to TRBD1 (6 bases). V lost 5 bases to trimming and J lost 3 bases, with 11 bases between them. CDR1 and CDR2 (germline): SEHNR, FQNEAQ (reference sequence). There are 13 residues in the CDR3.

The chain links TRBV11-2 to TRBJ1-5; 9 nucleotides align to TRBD1. The V and J ends lost 8 bases and 0 bases, in that order; junction bases with no gene match: 5. In germline, CDR1 is SGHAT, CDR2 FQNNGV. The CDR3 is made up of 15 amino acids. Written as DNA, the CDR3 is TGTGCCAGCGCCCGGACAGGGGATAGCAATCAGCCCCAGCATTTT. Its translation: CASARTGDSNQPQHF.

The genes are TRBV5-6 and TRBJ1-2; 10 positions agree with TRBD1. J was trimmed by 0 bases and V by 6 bases; bases with no gene match: 11. From germline, CDR1 is SGHDT and CDR2 YYEEEE. This CDR3 contains 17 residues. In DNA, the CDR3 is TGTGCCAGCACCCCAGGACAGGGGGATCCTACTAACTATGGCTACACCTTC. Translated, it gives CASTPGQGDPTNYGYTF.

The chain employs TRBV19 and TRBJ2-7; possible D gene TRBD2, 6 bases. V gave up 5 bases and J gave up 0 bases, with 11 bases separating them. CDR1 is LNHDA, CDR2 SQIVND, per germline (reference sequence). CDR3 length: 14 residues. This chain's CDR3 is CASSAGGISYEQYF. In nucleotides, the CDR3 is TGTGCCAGTAGTGCTGGGGGGATCTCCTACGAGCAGTACTTC.

Written as DNA, the CDR3 is TGTGCCAGCAGCTTAAGTGGGGGGCGAAGAGAGACCCAGTACTTC. Translated, it gives CASSLSGGRRETQYF. The J gene is TRBJ2-5, the V gene TRBV7-3; D possibly uses TRBD1 or TRBD2 (6 bases each). The CDR3 contains 15 residues. The germline V gene has CDR1 SGHTA and CDR2 FQGTGA. V was shortened by 1 base and J by 4 bases, with 13 bases between the two germline ends.

This clone was detected ten times or more. V and J are TRBV27 and TRBJ2-7; D might be TRBD2 (6 bases). V lost 4 bases to trimming and J lost 6 bases, with 13 bases between them. The CDR3 sequence is 13 residues long. Germline V lookup: CDR1 MNHEY, CDR2 SMNVEV (reference sequence). CDR3 in amino acids: CASSSRLEGEQYF. CDR3 coding DNA: TGTGCCAGCAGTTCGAGACTAGAAGGCGAGCAGTACTTC.

This clone has at least ten counts. The gene calls are TRBV30 and TRBJ1-2, with no clear D. CDR1 and CDR2 (germline): GTSNPN, SVGIG (reference sequence). Trimming took off 2 bases at V and 8 bases at J, with 15 bases between the two ends. The CDR3 length is 13 residues. DNA for the CDR3: TGTGCCTGGAGTCGGCAGGAAACCGGGGGCTACACCTTC. Its translation is CAWSRQETGGYTF.

CDR3 in DNA: TGTGCCAGCTCACCACGCGAAGCCCCAGTGAGGGGGCGAGAGACCCAGTACTTC. It translates to CASSPREAPVRGRETQYF. The chain has TRBV18 and TRBJ2-5, with 7 positions matching TRBD1. Germline V gives CDR1 KGHSH, CDR2 LQKENI. The CDR3 loop spans 18 amino acids. J lost 4 bases, V lost 1 base, and 15 bases had no gene match. Combining the CDR3 with reference TRBV18 and TRBJ2-5 gives the whole variable domain NAGVMQNPRHLVRRRGQEARLRCSPMKGHSHVYWYRQLPEEGLKFMVYLQKENIIDESGMPKERFSAEFPKEGPSILRIQQVVRGDSAAYFCASSPREAPVRGRETQYFGPGTRLLVL.

V and J are TRBV7-6 and TRBJ2-1; 10 bases match TRBD2. The CDR3 runs to 16 residues. V was clipped by 4 bases and J by 6 bases; unmatched bases: 9. Germline V gene lookup returns CDR1 SGHVS and CDR2 FNYEAQ. CDR3 sequence (DNA): TGTGCCAGCAGCTCGGGCGGGCTAGCGGGAGTCAATGAGCAGTTCTTC. This codes for CASSSGGLAGVNEQFF.

Concerning this clone itself: The same CDR3 is also encoded by other DNA sequences in this sample. The chain combines TRBV5-1 with TRBJ1-4, with 7 bases lining up with TRBD1. The CDR3 consists of 13 residues. Trimming took 0 bases from V and 7 from J; bases not matched to a gene: 0. Germline-derived CDR1 and CDR2 are SGHRS and YFSETQ. The CDR3 bases are TGCGCCAGCAGCTTGGGGACAGGTGAAAAACTGTTTTTT. Protein: CASSLGTGEKLFF.

This chain connects TRBV2 to TRBJ2-1; D is undetermined. Germline CDR1 reads SNHLY; CDR2 reads FYNNEI. The germline V and J ends were trimmed by 4 bases and 4 bases, with 11 bases remaining between them. This CDR3 contains 14 residues. CDR3 DNA sequence: TGTGCCAGCAGTGTAGTTCGATCGTACAATGAGCAGTTCTTC. Protein: CASSVVRSYNEQFF.

This clone was seen only once. The gene calls are TRBV28 and TRBJ2-3, with 14 bases fitting TRBD2. The V gene's germline CDR1 is MDHEN and CDR2 SYDVKM. The CDR3 totals 17 residues. V gave up 2 bases and J gave up 3 bases; unmatched junction bases: 4. The CDR3 DNA sequence: TGTGCCAGCAGTTTAGGGACTAGCGGGAGTTTTACAGATACGCAGTATTTT. It translates to CASSLGTSGSFTDTQYF.

The chain couples TRBV18 to TRBJ2-7; 9 bases map to TRBD1. The CDR3 sequence is 13 residues long. J gave up 12 bases and V 6 bases, and 12 bases lay outside the gene matches. Per germline, CDR1 KGHSH and CDR2 LQKENI. DNA of the CDR3: TGTGCCAGCTCGGAAACAGGGGGCTATCCTTGGTACTTC. Residues: CASSETGGYPWYF.

The rearrangement joins TRBV29-1 to TRBJ2-5, with TRBD2 matching over 7 bases. CDR3 length: 13 residues. CDR1 and CDR2 (germline): SQVTM, ANQGSEA. V was pared by 4 bases and J by 2 bases, with 4 bases of the junction left unmatched. For the CDR3, the DNA is TGCAGCGTTGCACTAGCGCTACAAGAGACCCAGTACTTC. It translates to CSVALALQETQYF.

This clone was observed a single time. The chain has TRBV6-6 and TRBJ2-2; 8 bases align to TRBD1. The V gene's germline CDR1 is MNHNY and CDR2 SVGAGI (reference sequence). The CDR3 has 15 amino acids. The ends lost 5 bases at V and 5 bases at J; junction bases unmatched: 7. CDR3 residues: CASSETGAGTGELFF. For the CDR3, the DNA is TGTGCCAGCAGTGAGACAGGGGCTGGGACCGGGGAGCTGTTTTTT.

The chain has TRBV29-1 and TRBJ2-7, with D perhaps TRBD1 (6 bases). CDR1 and CDR2 (germline): SQVTM, ANQGSEA. Trimming left V 7 bases short and J 0 bases short, with 13 bases between. The CDR3 has 13 residues. CDR3 in DNA: TGCAGCGGAGCGGACAGTCCCTCCTACGAGCAGTACTTC. It encodes CSGADSPSYEQYF.

The chain has TRBV27 and TRBJ1-5, with 7 bases lining up with TRBD1. Germline assignment: CDR1 MNHEY and CDR2 SMNVEV (reference sequence). The CDR3 length is 13 residues. V lost 6 bases, J lost 8 bases, and 7 bases stayed unmatched. The CDR3 bases are TGTGCCAGCAGCCCCGACAGGGACGAGCCCCAGCATTTT. Its translation: CASSPDRDEPQHF.

This rearrangement joins TRBV7-8 to TRBJ1-5; D is uncertain. Trimming removed 1 base from V and 7 bases from J, with 14 bases in between. Germline CDR1 reads SGHVS; CDR2 reads FQNEAQ. The CDR3 runs to 15 residues. The CDR3 loop reads CASSLGIGEAQPQHF. CDR3 nucleotides: TGTGCCAGCAGCTTAGGTATAGGTGAAGCCCAGCCCCAGCATTTT.

The chain employs TRBV5-1 and TRBJ1-1; weak D call: TRBD1 (6 bases). Germline V gene lookup returns CDR1 SGHRS and CDR2 YFSETQ. The CDR3 spans 14 residues. V lost 6 bases and J lost 5, with 17 bases in between. The CDR3 DNA follows: TGCGCCAGCACCCAAACAGGGTCGAAGACTGAAGCTTTCTTT. It is translated as CASTQTGSKTEAFF.

The chain has TRBV18 and TRBJ2-3; weak D call: TRBD2 (6 bases). V was trimmed by 3 bases and J by 6 bases, leaving 19 bases between them. The CDR3 contains 16 residues. Germline V lookup: CDR1 KGHSH, CDR2 LQKENI. The CDR3 bases are TGTGCCAGCTCACCCCGGGTGGCGGAGGCGGGGGATACGCAGTATTTT. This codes for CASSPRVAEAGDTQYF. The variable domain in full, with the rest retrieved from reference TRBV18 and TRBJ2-3, is NAGVMQNPRHLVRRRGQEARLRCSPMKGHSHVYWYRQLPEEGLKFMVYLQKENIIDESGMPKERFSAEFPKEGPSILRIQQVVRGDSAAYFCASSPRVAEAGDTQYFGPGTRLTVL.

The chain recombines TRBV11-2 with TRBJ1-5, with D uncertain. V lost 1 base and J lost 4, with 5 bases in between. Germline V CDR1 and CDR2: SGHAT, FQNNGV. The CDR3 length is 13 residues. The chain's CDR3 is CASSLALNQPQHF. The CDR3 DNA is TGTGCCAGCAGCTTAGCTCTAAATCAGCCCCAGCATTTT. Based on the CDR3 plus reference TRBV11-2 and TRBJ1-5, the full variable domain is EAGVAQSPRYKIIEKRQSVAFWCNPISGHATLYWYQQILGQGPKLLIQFQNNGVVDDSQLPKDRFSAERLKGVDSTLKIQPAKLEDSAVYLCASSLALNQPQHFGDGTRLSIL.

V usage is TRBV7-8 and J usage is TRBJ2-2, with 8 bases lining up with TRBD2. CDR1 SGHVS and CDR2 FQNEAQ come from the germline V gene. With V trimmed by 3 bases and J by 5 bases, 14 bases remained unmatched. CDR3 length: 18 residues. The CDR3 coding sequence is TGTGCCAGCAGCTTTTACTGGGGAACTAGCGGAAAAACCGGGGAGCTGTTTTTT. This gives the protein CASSFYWGTSGKTGELFF.

The V call is TRBV7-9, the J call TRBJ2-7; 7 bases agree with TRBD1. The germline gives CDR1 SEHNR, CDR2 FQNEAQ (reference sequence). The ends lost 2 bases at V and 1 base at J; junction bases unmatched: 5. CDR3 size: 15 residues. DNA for the CDR3: TGTGCCAGCAGCTTATCGCAGGGGGTGTCCTACGAGCAGTACTTC. It codes for CASSLSQGVSYEQYF. Full variable domain (remainder filled in from reference TRBV7-9 and TRBJ2-7): DTGVSQNPRHKITKRGQNVTFRCDPISEHNRLYWYRQTLGQGPEFLTYFQNEAQLEKSRLLSDRFSAERPKGSFSTLEIQRTEQGDSAMYLCASSLSQGVSYEQYFGPGTRLTVT.

The gene calls are TRBV6-1 and TRBJ1-2; D call uncertain. V shed 3 bases and J shed 2 bases, with 7 bases lying between them. Germline values: CDR1 MNHNS, CDR2 SASEGT. The CDR3 has 13 residues. CDR3 sequence: CASSEGSNYGYTF. DNA of the CDR3: TGTGCCAGCAGTGAGGGGAGCAACTATGGCTACACCTTC.

The chain carries TRBV11-2 and TRBJ1-6; weak D call: TRBD1 (5 bases). Germline V gene data show CDR1 as SGHAT and CDR2 as FQNNGV. V shed 1 base and J shed 3 bases, with 19 bases lying between them. The CDR3 totals 19 residues. CDR3 amino acids: CASSLVLPLTAFYNSPLHF. The CDR3 coding sequence is TGTGCCAGCAGCTTAGTGCTTCCTTTGACAGCCTTCTATAATTCACCCCTCCACTTT.

The chain couples TRBV6-5 to TRBJ1-1; a weak D match, TRBD1 (6 bases). The CDR3 totals 11 residues. V lost 5 bases and J lost 8, with 9 bases in between. Germline-derived CDR1 and CDR2 are MNHEY and SVGAGI. CDR3 bases: TGTGCCAGCAGTACCGGACAGGAAGCTTTCTTT. Translated, it gives CASSTGQEAFF.